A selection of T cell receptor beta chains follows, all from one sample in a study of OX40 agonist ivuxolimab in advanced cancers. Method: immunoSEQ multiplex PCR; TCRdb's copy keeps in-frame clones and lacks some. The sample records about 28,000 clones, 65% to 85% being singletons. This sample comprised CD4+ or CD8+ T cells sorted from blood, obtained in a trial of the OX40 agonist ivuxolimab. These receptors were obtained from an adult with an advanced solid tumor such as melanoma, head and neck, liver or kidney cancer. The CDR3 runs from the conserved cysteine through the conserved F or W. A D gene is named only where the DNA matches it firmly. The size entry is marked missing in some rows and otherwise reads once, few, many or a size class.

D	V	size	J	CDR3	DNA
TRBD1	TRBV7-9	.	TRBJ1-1	CASSLGQGSEAFF	TGTGCCAGCAGCTTAGGACAGGGGTCTGAAGCTTTCTTT
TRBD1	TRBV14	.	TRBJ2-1	CASSQEIGQGVEQFF	TGTGCCAGCAGCCAAGAGATCGGACAGGGAGTAGAGCAGTTCTTC
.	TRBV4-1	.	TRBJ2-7	CASSHVTTPYEQYF	TGCGCCAGCAGCCACGTGACCACTCCCTACGAGCAGTACTTC
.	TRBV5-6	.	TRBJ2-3	CASSQRWGFPHF	TGTGCCAGCAGCCAAAGGTGGGGGTTCCCGCATTTT
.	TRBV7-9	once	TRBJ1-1	CASSSLRREAFF	TGTGCCAGCAGCTCCCTCCGAAGAGAGGCTTTCTTT
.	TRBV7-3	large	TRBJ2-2	CASSVGSGELFF	TGTGCCAGCAGTGTGGGGTCCGGGGAGCTGTTTTTT
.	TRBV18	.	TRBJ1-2	CASSPEQGLNYGYTF	TGTGCCAGCTCACCAGAGCAGGGATTGAACTATGGCTACACCTTC
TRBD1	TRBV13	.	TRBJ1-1	CASGQGVDVTEAFF	TGTGCCAGCGGACAGGGCGTTGATGTCACTGAAGCTTTCTTT
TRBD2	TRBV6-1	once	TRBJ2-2	CASYVAGAGELFF	TGTGCCAGCTATGTAGCGGGAGCCGGGGAGCTGTTTTTT
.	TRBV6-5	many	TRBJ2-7	CASSYSLDSAYEQYF	TGTGCCAGCAGTTATTCTTTGGACAGTGCCTACGAGCAGTACTTC
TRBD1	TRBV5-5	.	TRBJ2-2	CASSPTGAGTGELFF	TGTGCCAGCAGCCCGACAGGGGCGGGCACCGGGGAGCTGTTTTTT
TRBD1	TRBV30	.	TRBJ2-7	CAWSDFLHRGLGTYEQYF	TGTGCCTGGAGTGACTTTCTCCACAGGGGGCTTGGAACCTACGAGCAGTACTTC
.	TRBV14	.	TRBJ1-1	CASSQGGASEAFF	TGTGCCAGCAGCCAAGGGGGCGCTTCTGAAGCTTTCTTT
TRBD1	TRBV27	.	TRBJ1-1	CASRADRGAEAFF	TGTGCCAGCAGAGCCGACAGGGGGGCTGAAGCTTTCTTT
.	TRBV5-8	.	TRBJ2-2	CASSFTDPEPGELFF	TGTGCCAGCAGCTTTACGGACCCTGAACCCGGGGAGCTGTTTTTT
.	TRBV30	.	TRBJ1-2	CAWSALNRANYGYTF	TGTGCCTGGAGCGCCCTAAACAGAGCTAACTATGGCTACACCTTC
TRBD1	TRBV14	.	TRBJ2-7	CASSQRRQGIYEQYF	TGTGCCAGCAGCCAAAGAAGACAGGGGATCTACGAGCAGTACTTC
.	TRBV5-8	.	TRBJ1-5	CASSLVGNQPQHF	TGTGCCAGCAGCTTGGTGGGCAATCAGCCCCAGCATTTT
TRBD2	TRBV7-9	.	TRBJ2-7	CASSLSGTSPGEQYF	TGTGCCAGCAGCTTAAGCGGGACTTCCCCTGGCGAGCAGTACTTC
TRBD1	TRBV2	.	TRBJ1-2	CASSDRGLNGDYGYTF	TGTGCCAGCTCCGACAGGGGGCTGAACGGAGACTATGGCTACACCTTC
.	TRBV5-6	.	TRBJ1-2	CASSFGAASNYGYTF	TGTGCCAGCAGCTTCGGGGCAGCGTCTAACTATGGCTACACCTTC
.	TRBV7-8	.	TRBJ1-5	CASSQQASNQPQHF	TGTGCCAGCAGTCAACAGGCCTCCAATCAGCCCCAGCATTTT
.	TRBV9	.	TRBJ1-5	CASSIGGSNQPQHF	TGTGCCAGCAGCATAGGGGGAAGCAATCAGCCCCAGCATTTT
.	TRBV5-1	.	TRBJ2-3	CASSLVHSLTDTQYF	TGCGCCAGCAGCTTGGTGCACTCGCTCACAGATACGCAGTATTTT
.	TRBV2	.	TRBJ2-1	CASKSGTASYNEQFF	TGTGCCAGCAAATCCGGGACGGCCTCCTACAATGAGCAGTTCTTC
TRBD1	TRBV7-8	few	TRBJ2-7	CASSWDSGEQYF	TGTGCCAGCAGCTGGGACAGCGGTGAGCAGTACTTC
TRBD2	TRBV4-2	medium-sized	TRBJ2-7	CASSQSLGGYDEQYF	TGTGCCAGCAGCCAATCCCTGGGGGGGTACGACGAGCAGTACTTC
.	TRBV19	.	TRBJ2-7	CASKTQGTYEQYF	TGTGCCAGTAAGACTCAGGGGACCTACGAGCAGTACTTC